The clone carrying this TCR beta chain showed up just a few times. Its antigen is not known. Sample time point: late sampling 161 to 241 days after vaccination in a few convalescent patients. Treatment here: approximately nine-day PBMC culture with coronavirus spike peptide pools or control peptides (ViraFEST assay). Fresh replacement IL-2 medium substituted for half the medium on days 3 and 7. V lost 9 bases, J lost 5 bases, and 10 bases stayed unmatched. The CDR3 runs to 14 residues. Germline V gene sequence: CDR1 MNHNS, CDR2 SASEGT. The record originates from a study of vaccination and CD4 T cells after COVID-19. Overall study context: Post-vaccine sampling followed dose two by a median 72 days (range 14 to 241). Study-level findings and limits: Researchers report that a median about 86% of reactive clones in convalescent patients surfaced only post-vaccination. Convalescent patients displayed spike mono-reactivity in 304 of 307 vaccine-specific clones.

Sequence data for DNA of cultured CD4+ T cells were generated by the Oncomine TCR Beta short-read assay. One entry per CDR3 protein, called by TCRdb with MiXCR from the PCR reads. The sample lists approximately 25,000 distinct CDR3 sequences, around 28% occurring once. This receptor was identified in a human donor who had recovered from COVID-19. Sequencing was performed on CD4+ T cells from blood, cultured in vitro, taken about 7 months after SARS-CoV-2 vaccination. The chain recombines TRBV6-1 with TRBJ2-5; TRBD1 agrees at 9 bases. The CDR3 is CASSGDRAGETQYF. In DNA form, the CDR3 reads TGTGCCAGTTCGGGGGACAGGGCCGGGGAGACCCAGTACTTC.